The 15 T cell receptor beta chains given below trace back to one sample, sequenced in a study of shared clonotypes between healthy human individuals. Measured with immunoSEQ multiplex PCR; TCRdb has only the in-frame clones, and not every one. Of about 1 million clones listed, under 80% are singletons. The sequenced sample was memory CD4+ T cells sorted from blood. The sample's subset: CD45RA-negative fraction. The receptor source for this set is a man aged 18 to 35 in good health.

The genes are TRBV5-1 and TRBJ2-6; the match to TRBD1 covers 8 bases. V trimming: 3 bases; J trimming: 0 bases; junction bases outside the gene matches: 5. The CDR3 spans 17 residues. Germline V gene sequence: CDR1 SGHRS, CDR2 YFSETQ. CDR3: CASSSSTGASGANVLTF. The CDR3, as DNA: TGCGCCAGCAGCTCCTCGACAGGGGCCTCTGGGGCCAACGTCCTGACTTTC.

The J gene is TRBJ2-1, the V gene TRBV9; 10 bases match TRBD2. Unmatched junction bases numbered 11, after V lost 2 bases and J lost 6 bases. The CDR3 contains 17 residues. The germline gives CDR1 SGDLS, CDR2 YYNGEE. CDR3 coding DNA: TGTGCCAGCAGCGTGGGGAGCGGGGGGGCCGGATCCAATGAGCAGTTCTTC. This translates into CASSVGSGGAGSNEQFF.

With regard to this clone: The sample has other DNA sequences that encode this CDR3 too. The chain combines TRBV6-6 with TRBJ1-2; weak D call: TRBD1 (5 bases). The V end lost 6 bases, the J end lost 3 bases, and 11 bases lay between the germline ends. Germline V gene lookup returns CDR1 MNHNY and CDR2 SVGAGI (reference sequence). The CDR3 is made up of 13 amino acids. The CDR3 DNA follows: TGTGCCAGCAGGCCGGGGGGGGACTATGGCTACACCTTC. It is translated as CASRPGGDYGYTF.

This clone was found a few times. The rearrangement joins TRBV5-5 to TRBJ2-1; 10 nucleotides agree with TRBD1. Losses at the gene ends were 1 base for V and 1 base for J; bases not matched to a gene: 14. This CDR3 comprises 20 residues. The germline V gene encodes CDR1 SGHKS and CDR2 YYEKEE (reference sequence). CDR3 protein: CASSLRQPGQGSVSYNEQFF. The CDR3 bases are TGTGCCAGCAGCTTGAGACAGCCGGGACAGGGGTCGGTTTCCTACAATGAGCAGTTCTTC.

This clone was observed a handful of times. The gene calls are TRBV5-6 and TRBJ2-4; 14 bases fit TRBD2. Germline-derived CDR1 and CDR2 are SGHDT and YYEEEE. V dropped 4 bases and J dropped 2; count of bases not matched to a gene: 5. The CDR3 consists of 17 residues. CDR3 DNA sequence: TGTGCCAGCAGCCAAGGACTAGCGGGGGGATCCAAAAACATTCAGTACTTC. Translated, it gives CASSQGLAGGSKNIQYF.

As regards this clone: Other nucleotide sequences from this sample produce the same CDR3. The CDR3 sequence: CASSYSGGYGYTF. The CDR3 DNA follows: TGTGCCAGCAGTTACTCGGGGGGGTATGGCTACACCTTC. The rearrangement joins TRBV6-6 to TRBJ1-2; D may be TRBD1 (5 bases). The CDR3 contains 13 residues. CDR1 and CDR2 (germline): MNHNY, SVGAGI (reference sequence). V gave up 0 bases and J gave up 5 bases, with 7 bases separating them.

The J gene is TRBJ1-2, the V gene TRBV2; tentative D call: TRBD1 (5 bases). CDR3 size: 14 residues. V was trimmed by 0 bases and J by 8 bases, leaving 13 bases between them. The V gene's germline CDR1 is SNHLY and CDR2 FYNNEI. In nucleotides, the CDR3 is TGTGCCAGCAGTGAAGCGCTTCGGGGCCGAGGCTACACCTTC. It codes for CASSEALRGRGYTF. Full variable domain (outside the CDR3, taken from reference TRBV2 and TRBJ1-2): EPEVTQTPSHQVTQMGQEVILRCVPISNHLYFYWYRQILGQKVEFLVSFYNNEISEKSEIFDDQFSVERPDGSNFTLKIRSTKLEDSAMYFCASSEALRGRGYTFGSGTRLTVV.

V usage is TRBV11-2 and J usage is TRBJ2-1; TRBD2 agrees at 10 bases. CDR3 length: 15 amino acids. The trim removed 1 base at V and 6 bases at J, leaving 3 bases unmatched. Per germline, CDR1 SGHAT and CDR2 FQNNGV. CDR3 bases: TGTGCCAGCAGCTTAGGACTAGCGGGTGGCAATGAGCAGTTCTTC. Protein: CASSLGLAGGNEQFF.

The chain links TRBV6-5 to TRBJ1-2; 9 bases agree with TRBD1. V shed 6 bases and J 5 bases; nucleotides not matched to a gene: 1. This CDR3 is built from 12 residues. Germline CDR1 is MNHEY and CDR2 is SVGAGI. The CDR3 nucleotides are TGTGCCAGCAGACAGGGGGCTTATGGCTACACCTTC. Translating it yields CASRQGAYGYTF.

V gene TRBV19 combines with J gene TRBJ2-6, with 7 bases matching TRBD1. Germline V gene lookup returns CDR1 LNHDA and CDR2 SQIVND (reference sequence). The trim removed 4 bases at V and 0 bases at J, leaving 6 bases unmatched. CDR3 length equals 17 residues. CDR3 protein: CASSTTGIGSGANVLTF. The DNA for the CDR3 is TGTGCCAGTAGTACGACAGGGATTGGCTCTGGGGCCAACGTCCTGACTTTC.

V usage is TRBV29-1 and J usage is TRBJ2-1; tentative D call: TRBD1 (6 bases). V lost 7 bases, J lost 6 bases, and 10 bases lay in between. The CDR3 sequence is 11 residues long. CDR1 is SQVTM, CDR2 ANQGSEA, per germline. This CDR3 reads CSAGQFNEQFF. The CDR3 DNA is TGCAGCGCCGGACAGTTCAATGAGCAGTTCTTC.

On this clone itself: This sample includes further DNA sequences coding for the same CDR3. This sequence joins TRBV5-1 and TRBJ2-3; D might be TRBD2 (7 bases). The germline V gene encodes CDR1 SGHRS and CDR2 YFSETQ. CDR3 size: 15 residues. Deletions cut 0 bases from V and 2 bases from J, with 10 bases between. The CDR3 DNA reads TGCGCCAGCAGCTTGGCGGGGGGCTTCACAGATACGCAGTATTTT. It yields the protein CASSLAGGFTDTQYF.

The sample holds a few counts of this clone. CDR3 loop: CASGVRLNNEQFF. The DNA for the CDR3 is TGTGCCAGTGGTGTACGACTGAACAATGAGCAGTTCTTC. The chain joins TRBV18 to TRBJ2-1; no reliable D call. V dropped 9 bases and J dropped 5 bases, with 14 bases sitting between them. CDR3 size: 13 residues. From germline, CDR1 is KGHSH and CDR2 LQKENI.

Worth noting for this clone: The junction shows a germline mismatch at one end, possibly a read error. This chain uses TRBV7-7 with TRBJ2-5, with D unresolved. The DNA end lines up better with TRBJ2-7; the J call may be wrong. CDR1 and CDR2 from the germline V gene are SSHAT and FNYEAQ (reference sequence). The length of the CDR3 is 13 residues. The CDR3 nucleotides read TGTGCTAGCAGCTTAAGGGCAGACTACGAGCAGTACTTC. As protein: CASSLRADYEQYF.

This chain connects TRBV11-3 to TRBJ2-1; D not certain. The CDR3 covers 13 residues. Germline V gene sequence: CDR1 SGHNT, CDR2 YENEEA. Trimming took off 1 base at V and 8 bases at J, with 9 bases between the two ends. As DNA, the CDR3 is TGTGCCAGCAGCTTAGGAGAGGTCTATGAGCAGTTCTTC. This sequence encodes CASSLGEVYEQFF. The variable domain in full, completed from reference TRBV11-3 and TRBJ2-1, reads EAGVVQSPRYKIIEKKQPVAFWCNPISGHNTLYWYLQNLGQGPELLIRYENEEAVDDSQLPKDRFSAERLKGVDSTLKIQPAELGDSAVYLCASSLGEVYEQFFGPGTRLTVL.